These 26 T cell receptor beta chains share one sample of origin, sequenced in a study of shared clonotypes between healthy human individuals (dated by TCRdb to 2020 to 2022). Library generation was performed with the immunoSEQ multiplex PCR assay. TCRdb holds this immuneACCESS table with in-frame rearrangements only. Some clones are missing; in checked studies, unresolved V genes explain under half, and the rest has no known cause. Within this sample are around 430,000 clones, with around 79% of them counted one time only. Jointly, the top ten make up about 13% of the sample. Sequences were obtained from PBMCs. The source is a woman aged 40-49 years in good health. Some clones in this sample may be carry-over from other donors' samples.

This rearrangement joins TRBV5-1 to TRBJ2-3; the D is unclear. The germline CDR1 and CDR2 sequences are SGHRS and YFSETQ. The CDR3 runs to 12 residues. The V gene lost 5 bases and the J gene lost 1 base, with 5 bases spanning the gap. CDR3 in DNA: TGCGCCAGCAGTAGGGGCACAGATACGCAGTATTTT. The encoded protein is CASSRGTDTQYF.

This clone was seen only a few times. The chain recombines TRBV15 with TRBJ1-5, with 7 bases that match TRBD1. V gave up 4 bases and J gave up 6 bases; unmatched junction bases: 9. CDR3 length: 15 residues. Germline V gene lookup returns CDR1 LNHNV and CDR2 YYDKDF (reference sequence). CDR3 region: CATSNNRGMVQPQHF. The CDR3 DNA is TGTGCCACCAGCAATAACAGGGGTATGGTTCAGCCCCAGCATTTT. Using reference TRBV15 and TRBJ1-5 for the parts outside the CDR3, the full variable domain is DAMVIQNPRYQVTQFGKPVTLSCSQTLNHNVMYWYQQKSSQAPKLLFHYYDKDFNNEADTPDNFQSRRPNTSFCFLDIRSPGLGDTAMYLCATSNNRGMVQPQHFGDGTRLSIL.

This chain connects TRBV5-1 to TRBJ1-3; D ambiguous. V was clipped by 1 base and J by 0 bases, with 14 bases between them. CDR1 and CDR2 (germline): SGHRS, YFSETQ. The CDR3 has 17 amino acids. CDR3 in amino acids: CASSLRPAAYSGNTIYF. The DNA of the CDR3 is TGCGCCAGCAGCTTGAGGCCAGCCGCTTACTCTGGAAACACCATATATTTT.

Many counts were recorded for this clone. This chain links TRBV28 with TRBJ1-5; 9 bases match TRBD1. This CDR3 is built from 17 residues. V was pared by 3 bases and J by 6 bases, with 12 bases of the junction left unmatched. Germline-derived CDR1 and CDR2 are MDHEN and SYDVKM. The CDR3 sequence: CASSFTIYRGPTQPQHF. The CDR3 nucleotides are TGTGCCAGCAGTTTCACCATCTACAGGGGGCCTACTCAGCCCCAGCATTTT.

This clone was counted a single time. The chain carries TRBV6-1 and TRBJ1-3; D unresolved. V dropped 2 bases and J dropped 3 bases, with 14 bases sitting between them. Germline V gives CDR1 MNHNS, CDR2 SASEGT. The length of the CDR3 is 16 residues. CDR3 loop: CASSEPPRFLGNTIYF. CDR3 coding DNA: TGTGCCAGCAGTGAACCGCCGAGATTTCTTGGAAACACCATATATTTT.

This clone was seen a few times. This chain connects TRBV5-1 to TRBJ2-3; D is uncertain. Germline loops: CDR1 SGHRS, CDR2 YFSETQ. The germline V and J ends were trimmed by 4 bases and 6 bases, with 12 bases remaining between them. CDR3 length equals 13 residues. The CDR3 here is CASSPVRLDTQYF. The CDR3 coding sequence is TGCGCCAGCAGCCCCGTACGGCTGGATACGCAGTATTTT.

DNA of the CDR3: TGTGCCAGCAGCTTTGGTCAGGGGGAGAGTGAGCAGTTCTTC. Its protein is CASSFGQGESEQFF. The chain uses TRBV7-7 and TRBJ2-1; TRBD1 matches 7 bases. Germline CDR1 reads SSHAT; CDR2 reads FNYEAQ (reference sequence). V lost 3 bases, J lost 9 bases, and 8 bases stayed unmatched. CDR3 length: 14 residues.

The genes are TRBV10-2 and TRBJ2-1, with 7 bases fitting TRBD2. The CDR3 contains 16 residues. The germline gives CDR1 WSHSY, CDR2 SAAADI. With V trimmed by 0 bases and J by 1 base, 3 bases remained unmatched. CDR3 residues: CASSESRGSSYNEQFF. The CDR3, as DNA: TGCGCCAGCAGTGAGTCTCGCGGGAGTTCCTACAATGAGCAGTTCTTC.

The chain has TRBV5-1 and TRBJ2-1; the D gene is possibly TRBD2 (6 bases). Germline values: CDR1 SGHRS, CDR2 YFSETQ. The CDR3 sequence is 15 residues long. The germline V and J ends were trimmed by 3 bases and 2 bases, with 12 bases remaining between them. For the CDR3, the DNA is TGCGCCAGCAGCTCAGGACTAAGCCCCTACAATGAGCAGTTCTTC. It yields the protein CASSSGLSPYNEQFF.

The chain is built from TRBV5-1 and TRBJ1-1; D remains ambiguous. V lost 0 bases and J lost 5, with 8 bases in between. Germline assignment: CDR1 SGHRS and CDR2 YFSETQ. The CDR3 length is 13 residues. The CDR3 region is CASSLEAETEAFF. The CDR3 DNA follows: TGCGCCAGCAGCTTGGAGGCTGAAACTGAAGCTTTCTTT. The whole variable domain, remainder taken from reference TRBV5-1 and TRBJ1-1, is KAGVTQTPRYLIKTRGQQVTLSCSPISGHRSVSWYQQTPGQGLQFLFEYFSETQRNKGNFPGRFSGRQFSNSRSEMNVSTLELGDSALYLCASSLEAETEAFFGQGTRLTVV.

This chain uses TRBV25-1 with TRBJ1-2, with D perhaps matching TRBD1 (5 bases). This CDR3 has 13 residues. V was clipped by 9 bases and J by 7 bases, with 18 bases between them. The germline gives CDR1 MGHDK, CDR2 SYGVNS. The DNA for the CDR3 is TGTGCCAGAATTCGAGACAGTTTGAGTGGCTACACCTTC. This sequence encodes CARIRDSLSGYTF.

As DNA, the CDR3 is TGTGCCAGCAGCTCCTTCCGGGACAGGGTAGAGACCCAGTACTTC. Its protein is CASSSFRDRVETQYF. The rearrangement uses TRBV7-6 and TRBJ2-5, with 9 positions matching TRBD1. The CDR3 is 15 amino acids. Germline V gives CDR1 SGHVS, CDR2 FNYEAQ. The V and J ends lost 4 bases and 4 bases, in that order; junction bases with no gene match: 7.

The gene calls are TRBV30 and TRBJ1-1; D remains ambiguous. V was shortened by 3 bases and J by 5 bases, with 10 bases between the two germline ends. CDR1 is GTSNPN, CDR2 SVGIG, per germline (reference sequence). The CDR3 is 12 amino acids. CDR3: CAWSRRETEAFF. The CDR3 DNA reads as TGTGCCTGGAGCCGAAGGGAGACTGAAGCTTTCTTT.

The genes are TRBV4-2 and TRBJ2-3, with D possibly being TRBD2 (5 bases). Trimming shortened V by 1 base and J by 4 bases, and 15 bases separated the two germline ends. CDR1 and CDR2 (germline): LGHNA, YNFKEQ. CDR3 length: 16 residues. The CDR3 sequence: CASSQVLASIADTQYF. CDR3 DNA sequence: TGTGCCAGCAGCCAAGTGCTAGCATCCATTGCAGATACGCAGTATTTT.

The CDR3 loop is CASSTGTGGAVGYTF. CDR3 DNA sequence: TGTGCCAGCAGTACTGGGACAGGGGGCGCGGTTGGCTACACCTTC. This chain connects TRBV6-5 to TRBJ1-2, with 12 nucleotides matching TRBD1. V lost 5 bases to trimming and J lost 7 bases; unmatched junction nucleotides: 8. The CDR3 has 15 residues. CDR1 MNHEY and CDR2 SVGAGI come from the germline V gene.

The gene calls are TRBV7-9 and TRBJ2-1; 8 bases map to TRBD1. The junction had 11 bases not matched to a gene; V was cut back by 3 bases and J by 10 bases. Germline CDR1 SEHNR, CDR2 FQNEAQ (reference sequence). The CDR3 runs to 15 residues. CDR3 DNA sequence: TGTGCCAGCAGCTTCAGGGGGCCCCCTCACGACGAGCAGTTCTTC. Translated, it gives CASSFRGPPHDEQFF.

The J gene is TRBJ1-4, the V gene TRBV28; D is ambiguous. V was cut by 10 bases and J by 7 bases, with 16 bases left in between. CDR1 is MDHEN and CDR2 is SYDVKM in the germline V gene. The CDR3 is 13 residues long. The CDR3 DNA reads as TGTGCCACTCGGGCGGGATCCTTTGAAAAACTGTTTTTT. Residues: CATRAGSFEKLFF.

The CDR3 nucleotides read TGTGCCAGCAGCTTACAGACAGGGGGCGGCGATACGCAGTATTTT. It codes for CASSLQTGGGDTQYF. The rearrangement joins TRBV5-4 to TRBJ2-3, with 10 bases identical to TRBD1. CDR1 and CDR2 from the germline V gene are SGHNT and YYREEE (reference sequence). V lost 2 bases, J lost 6 bases, and 6 bases stayed unmatched. The length of the CDR3 is 15 residues.

The rearrangement joins TRBV30 to TRBJ1-4, with D unclear. V was trimmed by 1 base and J by 8 bases, leaving 8 bases between them. Germline V gene data show CDR1 as GTSNPN and CDR2 as SVGIG (reference sequence). The CDR3 has 12 residues. CDR3 loop: CAWSASREKLFF. CDR3 in DNA: TGTGCCTGGAGTGCCTCTCGGGAAAAACTGTTTTTT.

The chain joins TRBV6-1 to TRBJ1-4; 9 bases are shared with TRBD1. Germline CDR1 is MNHNS and CDR2 is SASEGT. This CDR3 contains 13 residues. The V gene end was trimmed by 6 bases and the J gene end by 11 bases; junction bases not matched to a gene: 7. In nucleotides, the CDR3 is TGTGCCAGCAGCGGGACAGGGCAGGGGAAACTGTTTTTT. This gives the protein CASSGTGQGKLFF.

The V call is TRBV19, the J call TRBJ1-2, with a possible D match to TRBD1 (6 bases). This CDR3 is 14 amino acids long. Germline V gene data show CDR1 as LNHDA and CDR2 as SQIVND (reference sequence). Trimming shortened V by 6 bases and J by 2 bases, and 13 bases separated the two germline ends. CDR3 DNA sequence: TGTGCCAGTAGGGTCAGGGGCGCGAACTATGGCTACACCTTC. Protein: CASRVRGANYGYTF.

In its sample, this clone was seen once. This chain uses TRBV27 with TRBJ1-5, with 10 bases lining up with TRBD1. V lost 6 bases and J lost 4; bases outside the gene matches: 9. This CDR3 spans 16 amino acids. Germline V CDR1 and CDR2: MNHEY, SMNVEV (reference sequence). In nucleotides, the CDR3 is TGTGCCAGCAGGGACAGGGGGGGCCTTCCGAATCAGCCCCAGCATTTT. This gives the protein CASRDRGGLPNQPQHF.

V and J are TRBV30 and TRBJ1-2; TRBD1 is a possible D gene (6 bases). Trimming took off 7 bases at V and 4 bases at J, with 13 bases between the two ends. Germline V CDR1 and CDR2: GTSNPN, SVGIG (reference sequence). This CDR3 comprises 12 residues. Written as DNA, the CDR3 is TGTGCCTACACACAGGGAGGCTATGGCTACACCTTC. Its protein product is CAYTQGGYGYTF.

This sequence joins TRBV23-1 and TRBJ2-2; D may match TRBD1 or TRBD2 (5 bases each). TRBV23-1 is an ORF for which the function is uncertain. V dropped 4 bases and J dropped 1 base, with 22 bases sitting between them. The CDR3 consists of 19 residues. The CDR3 reads CASSLPPVGTPKNTGELFF. In DNA, the CDR3 is TGCGCCAGCAGTCTCCCGCCCGTGGGGACGCCAAAGAACACCGGGGAGCTGTTTTTT.

V usage is TRBV9 and J usage is TRBJ2-2; D ambiguous. The CDR3 sequence is 13 residues long. Germline V gene data show CDR1 as SGDLS and CDR2 as YYNGEE. V lost 0 bases to trimming and J lost 6 bases, with 6 bases between them. The CDR3 nucleotides are TGTGCCAGCAGCGTAGCTGGTCCCGGGGAGCTGTTTTTT. Its translation is CASSVAGPGELFF. Using reference TRBV9 and TRBJ2-2 for the parts outside the CDR3, the full variable domain is DSGVTQTPKHLITATGQRVTLRCSPRSGDLSVYWYQQSLDQGLQFLIQYYNGEERAKGNILERFSAQQFPDLHSELNLSSLELGDSALYFCASSVAGPGELFFGEGSRLTVL.

In nucleotides, the CDR3 is TGTGCCAGCACCCGGGACCCCACAGATACGCAGTATTTT. Protein sequence: CASTRDPTDTQYF. The chain carries TRBV28 and TRBJ2-3, with D tentatively TRBD1 or TRBD2 (5 bases each). Trimming shortened V by 7 bases and J by 2 bases, and 10 bases separated the two germline ends. The CDR3 covers 13 residues. From germline, CDR1 is MDHEN and CDR2 SYDVKM.